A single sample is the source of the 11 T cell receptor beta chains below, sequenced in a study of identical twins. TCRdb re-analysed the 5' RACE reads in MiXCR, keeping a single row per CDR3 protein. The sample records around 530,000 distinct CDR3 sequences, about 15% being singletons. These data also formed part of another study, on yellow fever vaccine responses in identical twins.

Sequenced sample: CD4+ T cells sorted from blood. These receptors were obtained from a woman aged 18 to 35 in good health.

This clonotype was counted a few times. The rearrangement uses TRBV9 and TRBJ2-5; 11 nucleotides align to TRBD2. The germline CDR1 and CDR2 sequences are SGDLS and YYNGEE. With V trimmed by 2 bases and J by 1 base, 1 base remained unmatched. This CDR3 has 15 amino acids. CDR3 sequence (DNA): TGTGCCAGCAGCGTGCTAGCGGGGGGCCAAGAGACCCAGTACTTC. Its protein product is CASSVLAGGQETQYF.

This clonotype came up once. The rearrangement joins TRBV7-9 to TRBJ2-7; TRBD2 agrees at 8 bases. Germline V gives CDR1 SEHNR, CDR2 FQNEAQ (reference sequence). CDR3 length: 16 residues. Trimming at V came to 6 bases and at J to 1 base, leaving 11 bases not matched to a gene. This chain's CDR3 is CASSTFLSGVSYEQYV. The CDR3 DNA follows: TGTGCCAGCAGTACCTTCCTTAGCGGGGTGTCCTACGAGCAGTACGTC.

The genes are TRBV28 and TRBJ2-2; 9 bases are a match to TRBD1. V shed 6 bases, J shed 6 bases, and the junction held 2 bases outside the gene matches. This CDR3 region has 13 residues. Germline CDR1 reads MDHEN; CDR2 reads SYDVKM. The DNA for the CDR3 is TGTGCCAGCAGGACAGGGGGTGCCGGGGAGCTGTTTTTT. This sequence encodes CASRTGGAGELFF. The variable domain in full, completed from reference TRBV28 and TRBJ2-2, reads DVKVTQSSRYLVKRTGEKVFLECVQDMDHENMFWYRQDPGLGLRLIYFSYDVKMKEKGDIPEGYSVSREKKERFSLILESASTNQTSMYLCASRTGGAGELFFGEGSRLTVL.

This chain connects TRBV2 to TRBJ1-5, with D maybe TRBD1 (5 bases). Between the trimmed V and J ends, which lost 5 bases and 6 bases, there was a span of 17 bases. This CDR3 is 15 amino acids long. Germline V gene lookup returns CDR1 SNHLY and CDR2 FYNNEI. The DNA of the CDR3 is TGTGCCAGCAGTCGTCCGGAGGGGCCAGTTCAGCCCCAGCATTTT. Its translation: CASSRPEGPVQPQHF.

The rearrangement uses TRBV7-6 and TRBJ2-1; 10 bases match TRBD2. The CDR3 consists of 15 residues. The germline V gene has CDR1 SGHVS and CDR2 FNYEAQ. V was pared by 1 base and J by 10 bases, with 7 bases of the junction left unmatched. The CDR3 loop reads CASSLGLAGVREQFF. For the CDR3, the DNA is TGTGCCAGCAGCTTAGGTCTAGCGGGAGTCAGGGAGCAGTTCTTC.

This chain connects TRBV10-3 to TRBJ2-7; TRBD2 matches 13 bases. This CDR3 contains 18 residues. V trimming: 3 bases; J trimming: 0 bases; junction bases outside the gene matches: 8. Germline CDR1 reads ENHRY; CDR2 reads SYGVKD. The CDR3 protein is CAISDPGTSGKASYEQYF. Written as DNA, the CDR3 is TGTGCCATCAGTGACCCCGGGACTAGCGGGAAGGCCTCCTACGAGCAGTACTTC.

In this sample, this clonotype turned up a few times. CDR3 amino acids: CASSQSLGPSGKNIQYF. The CDR3 nucleotides read TGTGCCAGCAGCCAAAGTCTCGGGCCGTCGGGTAAAAACATTCAGTACTTC. The gene calls are TRBV3-1 and TRBJ2-4; D ambiguous. CDR3 size: 17 residues. Germline values: CDR1 LGHDT, CDR2 YNNKEL (reference sequence). V lost 2 bases and J lost 4, with 18 bases in between.

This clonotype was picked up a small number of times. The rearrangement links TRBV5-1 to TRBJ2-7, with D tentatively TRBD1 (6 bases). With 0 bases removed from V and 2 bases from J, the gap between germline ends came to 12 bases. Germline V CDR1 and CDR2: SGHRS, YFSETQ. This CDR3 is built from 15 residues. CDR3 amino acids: CASSLGVTGTYEQYF. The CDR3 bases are TGCGCCAGCAGCTTGGGGGTGACAGGAACCTACGAGCAGTACTTC. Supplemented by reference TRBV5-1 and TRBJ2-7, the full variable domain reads KAGVTQTPRYLIKTRGQQVTLSCSPISGHRSVSWYQQTPGQGLQFLFEYFSETQRNKGNFPGRFSGRQFSNSRSEMNVSTLELGDSALYLCASSLGVTGTYEQYFGPGTRLTVT.

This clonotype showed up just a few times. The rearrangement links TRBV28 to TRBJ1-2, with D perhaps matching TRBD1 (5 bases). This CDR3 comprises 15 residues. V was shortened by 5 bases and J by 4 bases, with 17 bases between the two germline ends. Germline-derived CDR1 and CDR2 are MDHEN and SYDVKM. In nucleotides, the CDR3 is TGTGCCAGCAGTCCCGGGAGGGGTGGTAGCTATGGCTACACCTTC. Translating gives CASSPGRGGSYGYTF.

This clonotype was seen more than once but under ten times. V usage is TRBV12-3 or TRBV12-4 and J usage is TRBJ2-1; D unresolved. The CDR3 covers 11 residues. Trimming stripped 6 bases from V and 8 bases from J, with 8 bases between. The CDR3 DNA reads TGTGCCAGCAGCTATGTCGATGAGCAGTTCTTC. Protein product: CASSYVDEQFF.

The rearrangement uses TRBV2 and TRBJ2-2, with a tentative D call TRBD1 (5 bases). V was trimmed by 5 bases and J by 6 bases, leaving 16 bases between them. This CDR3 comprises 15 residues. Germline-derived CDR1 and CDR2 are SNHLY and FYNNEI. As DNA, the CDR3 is TGTGCCAGCAGTATCCATGGGGCGCCGGCCGGGGAGCTGTTTTTT. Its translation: CASSIHGAPAGELFF.